This T cell receptor beta chain originates from a study of cytotoxic CD8 clonotypes in ibrutinib-treated CLL. Study in general: Patients: some eleven relapsed/refractory, fewer than 16 treatment-naive, 17 to 18 IGHV unmutated. Study-level findings and limits: Sampling times differed between sustained-remission and progressing patients. Exceeding age-matched healthy donors, baseline clonality also tracked the counts of circulating CD8+ T cells. Rare overall, public clonotypes shrank or held steady under therapy.

V lost 6 bases and J lost 6; bases outside the gene matches: 5. This CDR3 is 12 amino acids long. CDR1 is MDHEN, CDR2 SYDVKM, per germline. The protocol was immunoSEQ multiplex PCR, while the TCRdb copy is restricted to in-frame clones and leaves out a portion. The sample yields 150,000 or so clones, roughly 80% seen once. Points on this clone: The antigen is undetermined.

The sample here was PBMCs, taken after 12 months of ibrutinib treatment. This TCR came from a human donor with chronic lymphocytic leukemia. The V gene is TRBV28, the J gene TRBJ2-7, with 7 bases that match TRBD1. The CDR3 region is CASSLPGGEQYF. CDR3 nucleotides: TGTGCCAGCAGCTTGCCAGGGGGCGAGCAGTACTTC.